The next 26 T cell receptor beta chains were all read from a single sample in a study of T-cell memory formation after mild COVID-19. TCRdb passed the 5' RACE reads through MiXCR, listing each CDR3 protein once. The table has thousands of distinct CDR3 sequences, 58% seen once; the top ten hold around 2.3%. Sequenced input: PBMCs or a T cell subset sorted from them (not recorded which). These TCRs come from an adult who had mild COVID-19 (a few samples of this study predate the infection). Cell type and time point are not known.

The J gene is TRBJ1-5, the V gene TRBV12-3 or TRBV12-4; D call uncertain. V dropped 1 base and J dropped 0 bases, with 19 bases sitting between them. The CDR3 contains 19 residues. CDR3 DNA sequence: TGTGCCAGCAGTTTAGTTCCAGGAGTCGGGGTTGATAGCAATCAGCCCCAGCATTTT. Translating gives CASSLVPGVGVDSNQPQHF.

V usage is TRBV29-1 and J usage is TRBJ2-1; D gene ambiguous. This CDR3 is 15 amino acids long. Trimming cost V 0 bases and J 8 bases, with 17 bases left between them. In germline, CDR1 is SQVTM, CDR2 ANQGSEA. DNA of the CDR3: TGCAGCGTTGAAGATCGGGCGACCTCTGGTGATGAGCAGTTCTTC. It translates to CSVEDRATSGDEQFF.

The CDR3 reads CASSLAGVVETQYF. For the CDR3, the DNA is TGTGCCAGCAGTTTGGCGGGGGTGGTGGAGACCCAGTACTTC. The chain links TRBV28 to TRBJ2-5; 7 bases are shared with TRBD2. J gave up 5 bases and V 3 bases, and 6 bases lay outside the gene matches. The CDR3 has 14 residues. Germline V CDR1 and CDR2: MDHEN, SYDVKM.

The CDR3 region is CASSLAEGQPQHF. The CDR3 DNA follows: TGTGCCAGCAGCTTGGCCGAAGGTCAGCCCCAGCATTTT. The chain employs TRBV5-5 and TRBJ1-5; no definite D call. Trimming took off 0 bases at V and 6 bases at J, with 7 bases between the two ends. The CDR3 length is 13 residues. In germline, CDR1 is SGHKS, CDR2 YYEKEE (reference sequence).

This clonotype is judged medium-sized. The CDR3 bases are TGTGCCAGCAGCCTGCTGGACAGGGGGAACACTGAAGCTTTCTTT. It translates to CASSLLDRGNTEAFF. The chain uses TRBV6-6 and TRBJ1-1, with 9 nucleotides matching TRBD1. The CDR3 sequence is 15 residues long. The trim removed 6 bases at V and 1 base at J, leaving 6 bases unmatched. CDR1 is MNHNY, CDR2 SVGAGI, per germline (reference sequence).

This chain connects TRBV14 to TRBJ2-1; TRBD1 matches at 7 bases. V was pared by 0 bases and J by 4 bases, with 9 bases of the junction left unmatched. The length of the CDR3 is 17 residues. CDR1 and CDR2 (germline): SGHDN, FVKESK. CDR3 amino acids: CASSQDYRGTSYNEQFF. For the CDR3, the DNA is TGTGCCAGCAGCCAAGATTACAGGGGCACTTCTTACAATGAGCAGTTCTTC.

By sample fraction, this clonotype is medium-sized. The chain joins TRBV20-1 to TRBJ2-7; D possibly corresponds to TRBD1 (5 bases). Germline CDR1 reads DFQATT; CDR2 reads SNEGSKA (reference sequence). This CDR3 contains 12 residues. The germline V and J ends were trimmed by 1 base and 3 bases, with 7 bases remaining between them. The CDR3 is CSARGRGYEQYF. CDR3 nucleotides: TGCAGTGCTAGAGGAAGGGGCTACGAGCAGTACTTC.

The chain employs TRBV20-1 and TRBJ2-5; D remains unclear. V was pared by 3 bases and J by 5 bases, with 10 bases between. Germline V lookup: CDR1 DFQATT, CDR2 SNEGSKA (reference sequence). The CDR3 spans 12 residues. CDR3 sequence (DNA): TGCAGTGCTAGTTCGTTCAGGGAGACCCAGTACTTC. Translated, it gives CSASSFRETQYF.

The chain uses TRBV4-2 and TRBJ2-6, with 8 positions matching TRBD2. Trimming cost V 0 bases and J 2 bases; bases outside gene matches: 0. Germline CDR1 LGHNA, CDR2 YNFKEQ. The CDR3 is 16 residues long. For the CDR3, the DNA is TGTGCCAGCAGCCAAGAAGCGGGGGCTGGGGCCAACGTCCTGACTTTC. This encodes CASSQEAGAGANVLTF.

CDR3 residues: CASSQVEGQGVMNTEAFF. CDR3 DNA: TGTGCCAGCAGCCAAGTTGAAGGACAGGGGGTAATGAACACTGAAGCTTTCTTT. The chain has TRBV4-2 and TRBJ1-1, with TRBD1 identical over 10 bases. The germline V gene has CDR1 LGHNA and CDR2 YNFKEQ. The CDR3 totals 18 residues. The J segment lost 0 bases and the V segment lost 1 base, leaving 8 bases of the junction unmatched.

This clonotype is medium-sized. The chain combines TRBV4-1 with TRBJ2-2, with D possibly TRBD2 on 5 matching bases. The CDR3 sequence is 16 residues long. Deletions cut 2 bases from V and 5 bases from J, with 15 bases between. Germline V CDR1 and CDR2: MGHRA, YSYEKL. For the CDR3, the DNA is TGCGCCAGCAGCCAACCAATCTCCGGAGGAACCGGGGAGCTGTTTTTT. Its protein product is CASSQPISGGTGELFF.

The gene calls are TRBV5-1 and TRBJ2-7; TRBD1 might be the D (7 bases). Trimming left V 2 bases short and J 0 bases short, with 15 bases between. The CDR3 contains 16 residues. CDR1 is SGHRS, CDR2 YFSETQ, per germline. DNA of the CDR3: TGCGCCAGCAGCTTATCCCGCGGGACAGTCTCCTACGAGCAGTACTTC. Amino acid sequence: CASSLSRGTVSYEQYF.

The V and J genes are TRBV20-1 and TRBJ2-7; 8 bases match TRBD1. Per germline, CDR1 DFQATT and CDR2 SNEGSKA (reference sequence). The CDR3 consists of 14 residues. The V and J ends lost 0 bases and 4 bases, in that order; junction bases with no gene match: 5. The CDR3 nucleotides are TGCAGTGCTAGAGATCCAGGGGGCGCGTACGAGCAGTACTTC. Its translation is CSARDPGGAYEQYF.

By frequency in the sample, this clonotype is medium-sized. The chain uses TRBV5-8 and TRBJ1-6; the match to TRBD1 covers 10 bases. Germline trimming cut 4 bases from V and 8 bases from J; bases unmatched to any gene: 6. Germline V gene lookup returns CDR1 SGHTS and CDR2 YDEGEE. This CDR3 contains 15 residues. DNA for the CDR3: TGTGCCAGCAGCCCCGGGACAGGGGAGTATTCACCCCTCCACTTT. It codes for CASSPGTGEYSPLHF. Combining the CDR3 with reference TRBV5-8 and TRBJ1-6 gives the whole variable domain EAGVTQSPTHLIKTRGQQATLRCSPISGHTSVYWYQQALGLGLQFLLWYDEGEERNRGNFPPRFSGRQFPNYSSELNVNALELEDSALYLCASSPGTGEYSPLHFGNGTRLTVT.

This chain uses TRBV4-3 with TRBJ2-5, with a possible D match to TRBD2 (6 bases). Germline V lookup: CDR1 LGHNA, CDR2 YSLEER. This CDR3 spans 13 amino acids. V gave up 4 bases and J gave up 0 bases, with 6 bases separating them. In DNA, the CDR3 is TGCGCCAGCAGCCGGGACTACCAAGAGACCCAGTACTTC. Its protein product is CASSRDYQETQYF.

The genes are TRBV6-5 and TRBJ1-1; no firm D call. Per germline, CDR1 MNHEY and CDR2 SVGAGI. The length of the CDR3 is 13 residues. V was pared by 5 bases and J by 0 bases, with 7 bases between. The CDR3 sequence is CASSRRVNTEAFF. In DNA form, the CDR3 reads TGTGCCAGCAGTAGACGGGTGAACACTGAAGCTTTCTTT.

This clonotype is medium-sized in the sample. The chain joins TRBV7-2 to TRBJ2-3; 7 nucleotides agree with TRBD2. Germline V gene data show CDR1 as SGHTA and CDR2 as FQGNSA. The CDR3 is 13 amino acids. J lost 10 bases, V lost 1 base, and 5 bases had no gene match. The CDR3 spells CASSLDWTRAQYF. CDR3 DNA: TGTGCCAGCAGCTTAGACTGGACTAGGGCGCAGTATTTT.

This clonotype was observed a few times. The V and J genes are TRBV2 and TRBJ2-1; no definite D call. CDR1 is SNHLY, CDR2 FYNNEI, per germline. The CDR3 loop spans 15 amino acids. Trimming took 7 bases from V and 4 from J, leaving 17 bases between them. The CDR3 DNA follows: TGTGCCAGCACCCCGTTTAAAGGAACGTACAATGAGCAGTTCTTC. Protein sequence: CASTPFKGTYNEQFF.

The chain links TRBV7-2 to TRBJ2-5, with D possibly being TRBD2 (7 bases). Trimming removed 4 bases from V and 7 bases from J, with 19 bases in between. The V gene's germline CDR1 is SGHTA and CDR2 FQGNSA. This CDR3 spans 15 amino acids. Here the CDR3 reads CASSSSLRGGGTQYF. DNA for the CDR3: TGTGCCAGCAGCTCCTCTCTGAGGGGGGGAGGGACCCAGTACTTC. The whole variable domain, remainder taken from reference TRBV7-2 and TRBJ2-5, is GAGVSQSPSNKVTEKGKDVELRCDPISGHTALYWYRQSLGQGLEFLIYFQGNSAPDKSGLPSDRFSAERTGGSVSTLTIQRTQQEDSAVYLCASSSSLRGGGTQYFGPGTRLLVL.

The genes are TRBV12-3 or TRBV12-4 and TRBJ1-6, with TRBD1 matching 9 bases. Unmatched junction bases numbered 3, after V lost 1 base and J lost 8 bases. CDR3 size: 15 residues. Here the CDR3 DNA reads TGTGCCAGCAGTTTAGGGGACAGGGTATATTCACCCCTCCACTTT. Residues: CASSLGDRVYSPLHF.

This clonotype was counted ten times or more. The chain combines TRBV7-2 with TRBJ2-1; D is perhaps TRBD1 or TRBD2 (5 bases each). V lost 4 bases, J lost 1 base, and 11 bases lay in between. This CDR3 region has 15 residues. The germline CDR1 and CDR2 sequences are SGHTA and FQGNSA. This chain's CDR3 is CASSWTSGSYNEQFF. The CDR3 DNA follows: TGTGCCAGCAGCTGGACATCGGGGTCCTACAATGAGCAGTTCTTC.

J is TRBJ2-1 and V is TRBV3-1, with 11 bases that match TRBD2. The CDR3 contains 16 residues. The germline V gene has CDR1 LGHDT and CDR2 YNNKEL (reference sequence). With V trimmed by 4 bases and J by 4 bases, 6 bases remained unmatched. CDR3 sequence (DNA): TGTGCCAGCAGCCCTGGCGGGACTAGCGGATACAATGAGCAGTTCTTC. Translating gives CASSPGGTSGYNEQFF.

Judged by abundance, this clonotype is medium-sized. This sequence joins TRBV6-6 and TRBJ2-1; unclear D gene. V was trimmed by 2 bases and J by 3 bases, leaving 17 bases between them. CDR1 is MNHNY, CDR2 SVGAGI, per germline (reference sequence). The CDR3 is 17 amino acids. CDR3 coding DNA: TGTGCCAGCAGTTACACCCTGGACGAGGCCCACTACAATGAGCAGTTCTTC. Protein product: CASSYTLDEAHYNEQFF.

By frequency in the sample, this clonotype is medium-sized. This sequence joins TRBV7-9 and TRBJ1-2; TRBD1 is a possible D gene (5 bases). Germline V gene data show CDR1 as SEHNR and CDR2 as FQNEAQ (reference sequence). This CDR3 is 14 amino acids long. The V and J ends lost 5 bases and 8 bases respectively, with 18 bases between them. The CDR3 DNA is TGTGCCAGCAGCCGAGGGGCCCGGGCACGGGGCTACACCTTC. Protein product: CASSRGARARGYTF.

This clonotype was observed a handful of times. V gene TRBV20-1 combines with J gene TRBJ2-4; D gene unclear. CDR1 is DFQATT, CDR2 SNEGSKA, per germline (reference sequence). The V gene lost 4 bases and the J gene lost 6 bases, with 10 bases spanning the gap. The CDR3 loop spans 12 amino acids. The CDR3 bases are TGCAGTGCTAAATCGGGCTCAAACATTCAGTACTTC. Translation gives CSAKSGSNIQYF.

This clonotype counts as medium-sized (0.01 to 0.1%). V and J are TRBV11-2 and TRBJ2-3; 8 bases match TRBD2. CDR1 SGHAT and CDR2 FQNNGV come from the germline V gene. Trimming cost V 1 base and J 4 bases; bases outside gene matches: 1. The CDR3 runs to 14 residues. The CDR3 here is CASSLAGGPDTQYF. The CDR3 DNA sequence: TGTGCCAGCAGCTTAGCGGGGGGGCCAGATACGCAGTATTTT.